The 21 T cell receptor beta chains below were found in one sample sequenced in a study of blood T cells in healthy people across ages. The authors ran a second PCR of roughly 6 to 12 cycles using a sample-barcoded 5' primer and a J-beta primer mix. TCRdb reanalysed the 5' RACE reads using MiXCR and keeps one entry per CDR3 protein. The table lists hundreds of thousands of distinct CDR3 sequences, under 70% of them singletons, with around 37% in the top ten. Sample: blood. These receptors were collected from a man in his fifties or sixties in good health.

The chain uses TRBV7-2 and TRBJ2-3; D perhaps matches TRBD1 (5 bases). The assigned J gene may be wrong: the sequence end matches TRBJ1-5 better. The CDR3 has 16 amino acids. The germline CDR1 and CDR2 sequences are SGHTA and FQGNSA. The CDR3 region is CASSLLGGLGDQPQHF. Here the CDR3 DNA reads TGTGCCAGCAGCTTACTAGGCGGGCTAGGGGATCAGCCCCAGCATTTT.

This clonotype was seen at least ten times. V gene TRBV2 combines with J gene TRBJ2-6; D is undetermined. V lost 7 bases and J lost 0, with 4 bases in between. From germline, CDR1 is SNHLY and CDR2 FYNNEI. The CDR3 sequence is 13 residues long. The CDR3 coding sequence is TGTGCCAGCACGGGCTCTGGGGCCAACGTCCTGACTTTC. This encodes CASTGSGANVLTF.

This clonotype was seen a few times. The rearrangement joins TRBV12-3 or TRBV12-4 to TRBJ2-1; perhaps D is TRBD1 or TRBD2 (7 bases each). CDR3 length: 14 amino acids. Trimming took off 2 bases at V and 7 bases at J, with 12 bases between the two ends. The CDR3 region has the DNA TGTGCCAGCAGTTTAAGGGAGGGGGCAAATGAGCAGTTCTTC. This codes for CASSLREGANEQFF.

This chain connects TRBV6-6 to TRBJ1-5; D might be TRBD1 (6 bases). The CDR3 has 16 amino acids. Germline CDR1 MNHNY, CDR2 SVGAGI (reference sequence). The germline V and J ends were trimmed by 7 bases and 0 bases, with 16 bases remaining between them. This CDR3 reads CASTSPGGLSNQPQHF. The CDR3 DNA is TGTGCCAGCACAAGCCCGGGGGGGCTTAGCAATCAGCCCCAGCATTTT.

CDR3 sequence reads: CASSARGTSGVDTQYF. CDR3 nucleotides: TGTGCCAGCAGCGCCCGGGGGACTAGCGGGGTAGATACGCAGTATTTT. The chain is built from TRBV25-1 and TRBJ2-3, with 13 bases that match TRBD2. This CDR3 spans 16 amino acids. V lost 6 bases, J lost 5 bases, and 8 bases stayed unmatched. Germline values: CDR1 MGHDK, CDR2 SYGVNS.

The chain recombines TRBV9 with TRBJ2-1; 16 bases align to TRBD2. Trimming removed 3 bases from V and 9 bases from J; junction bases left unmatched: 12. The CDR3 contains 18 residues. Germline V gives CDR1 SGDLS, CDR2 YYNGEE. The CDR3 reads CASSATGLAGGRIGEQFF. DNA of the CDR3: TGTGCCAGCAGCGCGACGGGACTAGCGGGGGGGCGGATCGGTGAGCAGTTCTTC.

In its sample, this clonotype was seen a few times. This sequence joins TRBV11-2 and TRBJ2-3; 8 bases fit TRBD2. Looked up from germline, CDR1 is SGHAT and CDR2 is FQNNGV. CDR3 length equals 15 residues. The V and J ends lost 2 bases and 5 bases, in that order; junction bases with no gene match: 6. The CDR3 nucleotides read TGTGCCAGCAGCTTAACGGGGGGGCTGAGAGATACGCAGTATTTT. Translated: CASSLTGGLRDTQYF.

CDR3 in amino acids: CASSPTGRRSETQYF. The CDR3 DNA follows: TGTGCCAGCAGCCCCACGGGCCGAAGGTCAGAGACCCAGTACTTC. The chain links TRBV7-9 to TRBJ2-5; D is unclear. From germline, CDR1 is SEHNR and CDR2 FQNEAQ (reference sequence). The CDR3 has 15 amino acids. V lost 5 bases and J 4 bases, leaving 17 bases between the germline ends.

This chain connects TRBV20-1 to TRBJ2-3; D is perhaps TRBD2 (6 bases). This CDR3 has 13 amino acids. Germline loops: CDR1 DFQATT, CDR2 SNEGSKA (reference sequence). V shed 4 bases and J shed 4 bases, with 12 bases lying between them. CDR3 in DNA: TGCAGTGCTACGGAGGGCGGCCCAGATACGCAGTATTTT. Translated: CSATEGGPDTQYF.

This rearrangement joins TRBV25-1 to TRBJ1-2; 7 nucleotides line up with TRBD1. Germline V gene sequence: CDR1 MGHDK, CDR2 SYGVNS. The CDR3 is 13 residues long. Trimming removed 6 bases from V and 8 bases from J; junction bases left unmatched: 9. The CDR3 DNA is TGTGCCAGCAGGCTCAGGGGGATTGGCGGCTACACCTTC. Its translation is CASRLRGIGGYTF.

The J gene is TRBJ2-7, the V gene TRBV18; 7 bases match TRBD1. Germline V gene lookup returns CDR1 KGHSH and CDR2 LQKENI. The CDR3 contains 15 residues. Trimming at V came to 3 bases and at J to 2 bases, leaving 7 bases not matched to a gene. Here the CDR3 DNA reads TGTGCCAGCTCACCGACGACAGGGACCGCCTACGAGCAGTACTTC. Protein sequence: CASSPTTGTAYEQYF.

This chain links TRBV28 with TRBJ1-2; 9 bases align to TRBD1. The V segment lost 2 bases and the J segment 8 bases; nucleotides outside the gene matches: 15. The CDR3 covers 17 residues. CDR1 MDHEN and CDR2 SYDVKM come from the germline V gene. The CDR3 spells CASSLGPPGQGLEGYTF. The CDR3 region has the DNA TGTGCCAGCAGTTTAGGTCCTCCGGGACAGGGATTGGAAGGCTACACCTTC.

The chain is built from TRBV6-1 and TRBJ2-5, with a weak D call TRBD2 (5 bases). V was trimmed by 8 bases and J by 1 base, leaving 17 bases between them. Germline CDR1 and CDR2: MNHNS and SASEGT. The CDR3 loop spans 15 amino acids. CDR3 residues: CASDLSPGFQETQYF. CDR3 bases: TGTGCCAGCGACCTATCCCCGGGGTTCCAAGAGACCCAGTACTTC.

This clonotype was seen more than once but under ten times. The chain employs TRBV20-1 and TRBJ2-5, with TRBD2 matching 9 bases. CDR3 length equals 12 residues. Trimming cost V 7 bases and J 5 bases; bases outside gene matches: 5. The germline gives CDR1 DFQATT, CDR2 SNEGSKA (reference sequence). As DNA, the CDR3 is TGCAGTGTGCGGGGGGGTAGGGAGACCCAGTACTTC. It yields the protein CSVRGGRETQYF.

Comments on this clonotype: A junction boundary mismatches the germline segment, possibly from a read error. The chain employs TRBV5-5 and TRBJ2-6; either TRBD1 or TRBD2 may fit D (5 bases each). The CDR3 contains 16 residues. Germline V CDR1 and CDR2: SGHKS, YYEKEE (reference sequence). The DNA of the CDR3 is TGTACCAGCAGCTTGGGGACCTACTCTGGGGCCAACGTCCTGACTTTC. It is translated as CTSSLGTYSGANVLTF.

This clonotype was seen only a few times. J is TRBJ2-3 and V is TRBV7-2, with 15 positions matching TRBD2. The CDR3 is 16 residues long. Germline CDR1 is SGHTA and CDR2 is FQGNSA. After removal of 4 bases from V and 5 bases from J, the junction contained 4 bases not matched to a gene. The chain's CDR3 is CASSSGLAGGQDTQYF. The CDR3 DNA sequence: TGTGCCAGCAGCTCTGGACTAGCGGGGGGGCAAGATACGCAGTATTTT.

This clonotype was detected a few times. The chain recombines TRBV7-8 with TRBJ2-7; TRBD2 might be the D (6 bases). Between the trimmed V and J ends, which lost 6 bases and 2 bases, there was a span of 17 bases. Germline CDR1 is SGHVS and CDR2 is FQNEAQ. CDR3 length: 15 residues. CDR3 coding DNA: TGTGCCAGCAGACTAGGGCCGGGACTCGCCTACGAGCAGTACTTC. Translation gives CASRLGPGLAYEQYF.

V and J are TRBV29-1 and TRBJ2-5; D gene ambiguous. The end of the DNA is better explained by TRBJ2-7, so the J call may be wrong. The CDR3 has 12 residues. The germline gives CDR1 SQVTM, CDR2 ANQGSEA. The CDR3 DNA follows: TGCAGCGTACTGGGTAGCTGGTACGAGCAGTACTTC. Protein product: CSVLGSWYEQYF.

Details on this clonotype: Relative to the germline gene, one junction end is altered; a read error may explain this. In DNA form, the CDR3 reads TGCAGTGCTAGGGATAGGAGGGCAACTAATGGAAAACTGTTTTTT. Protein product: CSARDRRATNGKLFF. The chain has TRBV20-1 and TRBJ1-4; D gene uncertain. Germline V gives CDR1 DFQATT, CDR2 SNEGSKA (reference sequence). The CDR3 has 15 amino acids.

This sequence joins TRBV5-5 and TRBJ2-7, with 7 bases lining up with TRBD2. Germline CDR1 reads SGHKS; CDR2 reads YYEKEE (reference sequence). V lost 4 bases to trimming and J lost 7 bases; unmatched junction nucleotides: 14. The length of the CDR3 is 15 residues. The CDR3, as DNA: TGTGCCAGCAGCCCCCGGGAGGCCCCCTTGGAGGAGCAGTACTTC. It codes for CASSPREAPLEEQYF. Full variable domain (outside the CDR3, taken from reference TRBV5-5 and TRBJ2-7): DAGVTQSPTHLIKTRGQQVTLRCSPISGHKSVSWYQQVLGQGPQFIFQYYEKEERGRGNFPDRFSARQFPNYSSELNVNALLLGDSALYLCASSPREAPLEEQYFGPGTRLTVT.

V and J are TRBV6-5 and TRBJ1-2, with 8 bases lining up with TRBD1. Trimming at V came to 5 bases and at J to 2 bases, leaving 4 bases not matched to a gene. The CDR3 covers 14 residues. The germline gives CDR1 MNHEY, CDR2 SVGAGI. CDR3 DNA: TGTGCCAGCAGTCGACAGGGGTTGAACTATGGCTACACCTTC. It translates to CASSRQGLNYGYTF.